These T cell receptor beta chains were read from a single sample in a study of blood T cell repertoires in COVID-19. Profiling relied on immunoSEQ multiplex PCR, and the TCRdb table lists in-frame clones only, not all of them. The table lists about 280,000 clones, about nine tenths of them singletons. Sample: PBMCs or T cells enriched from blood (not recorded which). The receptor set was obtained from a woman younger than 45 with acute COVID-19. CDR3s include the opening cysteine and the closing phenylalanine or tryptophan. D genes are given only for firm matches.

V gene	J gene	D gene	CDR3 protein	CDR3 DNA
TRBV6-5	TRBJ1-3	.	CASREVAGNTIYF	TGTGCCAGCAGAGAGGTCGCGGGAAACACCATATATTTT
TRBV5-1	TRBJ1-6	.	CASSLRSPQGIDSPLHF	TGCGCCAGCAGCCTCCGAAGCCCCCAGGGAATCGACTCACCCCTCCACTTT
TRBV5-4	TRBJ2-5	TRBD2	CASSSGLAGLETQYF	TGTGCCAGCAGCTCCGGACTAGCGGGATTAGAGACCCAGTACTTC
TRBV11-3	TRBJ2-2	TRBD1	CASSSGTGTGELFF	TGTGCCAGCAGCTCCGGGACAGGGACCGGGGAGCTGTTTTTT
TRBV5-4	TRBJ2-7	TRBD1	CASSSLGDRAYEQYF	TGTGCCAGCAGCTCCCTCGGGGACAGGGCCTACGAGCAGTACTTC
TRBV7-9	TRBJ2-5	TRBD2	CASSTGLAGDQETQYF	TGTGCCAGCAGCACGGGACTAGCGGGAGACCAAGAGACCCAGTACTTC
TRBV7-6	TRBJ2-7	TRBD1	CASSLVGQEQYF	TGTGCCAGCAGCTTAGTGGGACAGGAGCAGTACTTC
TRBV4-1	TRBJ2-1	TRBD2	CASSQDDGTSIEQFF	TGCGCCAGCAGCCAAGATGACGGGACTAGTATTGAGCAGTTCTTC
TRBV5-1	TRBJ1-1	.	CASSLVGEDGEAFF	TGCGCCAGCAGCTTGGTCGGGGAAGACGGTGAAGCTTTCTTT
TRBV28	TRBJ2-7	.	CASSPAGEQYF	TGTGCCAGCAGTCCGGCGGGCGAGCAGTACTTC
TRBV27	TRBJ2-7	.	CASSWRETGYEQYF	TGTGCCAGCAGTTGGAGGGAGACGGGCTACGAGCAGTACTTC
TRBV7-6	TRBJ1-4	.	CASSPASGFEKLFF	TGTGCCAGCAGCCCCGCCTCGGGGTTCGAAAAACTGTTTTTT
TRBV5-6	TRBJ2-7	TRBD1	CASSLEGTGYTYEQYF	TGTGCCAGCAGCTTGGAGGGGACAGGTTACACCTACGAGCAGTACTTC
TRBV7-3	TRBJ2-1	TRBD2	CASSLSGANNEQFF	TGTGCCAGCAGCTTGAGCGGGGCAAACAATGAGCAGTTCTTC
TRBV5-8	TRBJ2-6	TRBD1	CASNPDRGTGGANVLTF	TGTGCCAGCAACCCAGACAGGGGGACGGGTGGGGCCAACGTCCTGACTTTC
TRBV19	TRBJ2-1	TRBD2	CASSREGGLAGLDEQFF	TGTGCCAGTAGTAGGGAAGGGGGACTAGCGGGACTCGATGAGCAGTTCTTC
TRBV18	TRBJ2-1	.	CASSPPASGKVTYNEQFF	TGTGCCAGCTCACCACCAGCGTCAGGGAAAGTGACCTACAATGAGCAGTTCTTC
TRBV15	TRBJ1-3	.	CATSGLTWGGPWSNTIYF	TGTGCCACCAGCGGATTGACCTGGGGCGGCCCGTGGTCCAACACCATATATTTT
TRBV24-1	TRBJ2-1	.	CATSDRWDINEQFF	TGTGCCACCAGTGACCGCTGGGACATCAATGAGCAGTTCTTC
TRBV28	TRBJ1-2	.	CASSLLGDGYTF	TGTGCCAGCAGTTTATTGGGCGATGGCTACACCTTC
TRBV25-1	TRBJ2-7	TRBD2	CARRGAGGRGEQYF	TGTGCCCGCCGGGGGGCGGGGGGGCGCGGCGAGCAGTACTTC
TRBV29-1	TRBJ1-1	TRBD1	CSVERQGRNTEAFF	TGCAGCGTTGAACGACAGGGGAGGAACACTGAAGCTTTCTTT
TRBV11-2	TRBJ2-1	TRBD1	CASSLAGTGSYNEQFF	TGTGCCAGCAGCTTAGCCGGGACAGGCTCCTACAATGAGCAGTTCTTC
TRBV5-1	TRBJ1-5	TRBD1	CASSLTGGESNQPQHF	TGCGCCAGCAGCTTGACAGGGGGCGAAAGCAATCAGCCCCAGCATTTT
TRBV6-5	TRBJ2-7	TRBD2	CASNRAGGSSYEQYF	TGTGCCAGCAACAGAGCGGGAGGGAGCTCCTACGAGCAGTACTTC
TRBV28	TRBJ2-1	TRBD2	CASSPPPGTSGLNEQFF	TGTGCCAGCAGTCCCCCCCCCGGGACTAGCGGGTTGAATGAGCAGTTCTTC
TRBV30	TRBJ2-5	.	CAWSVQLQTQYF	TGTGCCTGGAGTGTACAGCTCCAGACCCAGTACTTC
TRBV28	TRBJ2-3	.	CASSFHSIVDTQYF	TGTGCCAGCAGTTTTCACAGTATTGTGGATACGCAGTATTTT
TRBV24-1	TRBJ1-3	TRBD1	CATSDPGTDGNTIYF	TGTGCCACCAGTGACCCAGGGACAGATGGAAACACCATATATTTT
TRBV5-5	TRBJ2-6	.	CASSLSSSGANVLTF	TGTGCCAGCAGCCTGAGTAGCTCTGGGGCCAACGTCCTGACTTTC
TRBV9	TRBJ2-2	TRBD2	CASSVGGLELLTGELFF	TGTGCCAGCAGCGTAGGGGGACTAGAGTTGTTAACCGGGGAGCTGTTTTTT